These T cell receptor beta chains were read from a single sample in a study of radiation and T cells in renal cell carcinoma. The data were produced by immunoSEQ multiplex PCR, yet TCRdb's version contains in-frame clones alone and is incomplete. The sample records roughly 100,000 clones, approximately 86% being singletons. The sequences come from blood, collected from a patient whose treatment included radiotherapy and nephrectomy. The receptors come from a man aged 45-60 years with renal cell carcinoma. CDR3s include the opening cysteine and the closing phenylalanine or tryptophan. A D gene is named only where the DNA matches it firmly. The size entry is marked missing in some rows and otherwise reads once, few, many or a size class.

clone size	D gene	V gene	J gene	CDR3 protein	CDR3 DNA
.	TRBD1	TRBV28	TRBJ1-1	CASSSRGHTEAFF	TGTGCCAGCAGTTCCAGGGGGCACACTGAAGCTTTCTTT
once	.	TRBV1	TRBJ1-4	CTSSRTRQRDTTNEKLFF	TGCACCAGCAGCCGGACACGACAGAGAGATACAACTAATGAAAAACTGTTTTTT
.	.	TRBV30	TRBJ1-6	CAWIGIGPEALHF	TGTGCCTGGATAGGAATAGGGCCCGAAGCCCTCCACTTT
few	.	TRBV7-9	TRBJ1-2	CAGRAENYGYTF	TGTGCCGGTCGGGCAGAGAACTATGGCTACACCTTC
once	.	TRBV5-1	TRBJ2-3	CASSPGVAPTVNTQYF	TGCGCCAGCAGCCCCGGCGTAGCCCCCACAGTAAATACGCAGTATTTT
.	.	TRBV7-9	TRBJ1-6	CASSSTPGLPLHF	TGTGCCAGCAGTTCCACCCCAGGGTTACCCCTCCACTTT
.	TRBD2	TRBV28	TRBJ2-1	CASSFAAGGPYNEQFF	TGTGCCAGCAGTTTTGCCGCGGGAGGGCCCTACAATGAGCAGTTCTTC
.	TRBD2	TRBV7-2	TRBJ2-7	CASSSRLALNEQYF	TGTGCCAGCAGCTCGAGACTAGCTCTCAACGAGCAGTACTTC
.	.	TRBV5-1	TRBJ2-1	CASSLEVLAGLVDEQFF	TGCGCCAGCAGCTTGGAGGTTCTAGCCGGCTTAGTCGATGAGCAGTTCTTC
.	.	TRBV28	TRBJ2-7	CASSRTDRTYEQYF	TGTGCCAGCAGTCGGACGGACAGAACCTACGAGCAGTACTTC
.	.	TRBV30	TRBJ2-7	CAWSVQGLSYEQYF	TGTGCCTGGAGTGTACAAGGGTTGTCCTACGAGCAGTACTTC
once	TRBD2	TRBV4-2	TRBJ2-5	CASSRINPGLKDQETQYF	TGTGCCAGCAGCCGTATCAACCCGGGACTAAAAGACCAAGAGACCCAGTACTTC